This TCR beta chain is from a study of shared clonotypes between healthy human individuals. The wider study: With ages of 18 to 49, the donors were two women and three men.

Trimming removed 5 bases at V and 4 bases at J, with 17 bases between. The CDR3 totals 15 residues. Germline-derived CDR1 and CDR2 are SGHNT and YENEEA. Measured with immunoSEQ multiplex PCR; TCRdb has only the in-frame clones, and not every one. The profile shows under 1,900,000 clones, around 98.5% of them singletons. General study findings and limits: Among non-shared clonotypes, generation probabilities were lower than among those shared by all four donors. Some naive CD4 clonotypes, roughly 4.5%, turned up in common across four donors.

For this clone: Its cognate antigen is unknown.

The clonotype originates from a man aged 30 to 45 in good health. The material sequenced was naive CD4+ T cells sorted from blood. As for subset: CD45RA+ positively selected. This chain joins TRBV11-3 and TRBJ1-1; D might be TRBD1 (6 bases). CDR3 nucleotide sequence: TGTGCCAGCAGCCGCCCCCTTAAAGGGGGCACTGAAGCTTTCTTT. Its translation is CASSRPLKGGTEAFF. Drawing the rest from reference TRBV11-3 and TRBJ1-1, the complete variable domain is EAGVVQSPRYKIIEKKQPVAFWCNPISGHNTLYWYLQNLGQGPELLIRYENEEAVDDSQLPKDRFSAERLKGVDSTLKIQPAELGDSAVYLCASSRPLKGGTEAFFGQGTRLTVV.